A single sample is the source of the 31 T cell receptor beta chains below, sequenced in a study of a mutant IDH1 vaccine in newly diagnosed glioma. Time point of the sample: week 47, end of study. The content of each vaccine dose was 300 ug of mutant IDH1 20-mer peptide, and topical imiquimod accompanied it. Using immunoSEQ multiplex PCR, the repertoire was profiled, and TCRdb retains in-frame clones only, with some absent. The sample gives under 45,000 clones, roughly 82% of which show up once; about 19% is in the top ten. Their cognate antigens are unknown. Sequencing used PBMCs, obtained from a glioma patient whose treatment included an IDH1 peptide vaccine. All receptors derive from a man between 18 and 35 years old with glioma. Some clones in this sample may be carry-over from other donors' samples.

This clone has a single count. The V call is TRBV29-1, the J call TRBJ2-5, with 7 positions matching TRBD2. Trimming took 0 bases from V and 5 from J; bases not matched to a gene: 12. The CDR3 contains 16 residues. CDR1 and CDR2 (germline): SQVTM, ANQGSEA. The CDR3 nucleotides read TGCAGCGTTGAAGATCTAGCGGTGGAAATGCGGGAGACCCAGTACTTC. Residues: CSVEDLAVEMRETQYF.

The CDR3 sequence: CASGLGTSGRGNEQFF. For the CDR3, the DNA is TGTGCTAGTGGTTTGGGGACTAGCGGGAGGGGTAATGAGCAGTTCTTC. The chain couples TRBV12-5 to TRBJ2-1; 15 bases align to TRBD2. CDR3 length: 16 residues. V dropped 1 base and J dropped 7; count of bases not matched to a gene: 2. Germline lookup yields CDR1 LGHNT and CDR2 FRNRAP.

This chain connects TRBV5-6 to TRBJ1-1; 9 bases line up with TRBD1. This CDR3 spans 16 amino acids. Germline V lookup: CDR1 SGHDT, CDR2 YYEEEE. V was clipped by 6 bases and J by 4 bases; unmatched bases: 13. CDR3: CASIPAWGQGITEAFF. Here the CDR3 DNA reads TGTGCCAGCATCCCCGCCTGGGGACAGGGAATCACTGAAGCTTTCTTT.

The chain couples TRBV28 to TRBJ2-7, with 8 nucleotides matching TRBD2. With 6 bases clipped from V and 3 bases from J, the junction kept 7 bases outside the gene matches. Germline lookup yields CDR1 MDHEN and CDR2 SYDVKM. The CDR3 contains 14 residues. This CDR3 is CASRGLDGVYEQYF. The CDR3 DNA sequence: TGTGCCAGCAGGGGACTAGATGGGGTCTACGAGCAGTACTTC.

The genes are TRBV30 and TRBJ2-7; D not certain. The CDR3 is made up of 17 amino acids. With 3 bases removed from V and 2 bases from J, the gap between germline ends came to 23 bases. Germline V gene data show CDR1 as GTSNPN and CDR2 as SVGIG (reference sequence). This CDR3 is CAWSDPTSTWSTYEQYF. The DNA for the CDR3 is TGTGCCTGGAGCGACCCGACTTCGACTTGGAGTACCTACGAGCAGTACTTC. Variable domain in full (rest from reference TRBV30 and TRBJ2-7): SQTIHQWPATLVQPVGSPLSLECTVEGTSNPNLYWYRQAAGRGLQLLFYSVGIGQISSEVPQNLSASRPQDRQFILSSKKLLLSDSGFYLCAWSDPTSTWSTYEQYFGPGTRLTVT.

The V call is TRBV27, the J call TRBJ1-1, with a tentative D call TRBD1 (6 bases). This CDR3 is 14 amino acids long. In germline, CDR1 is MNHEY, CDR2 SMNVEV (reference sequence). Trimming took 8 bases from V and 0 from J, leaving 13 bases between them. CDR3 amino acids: CASSTGRLNTEAFF. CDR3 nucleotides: TGTGCCAGCTCTACAGGGAGATTGAACACTGAAGCTTTCTTT.

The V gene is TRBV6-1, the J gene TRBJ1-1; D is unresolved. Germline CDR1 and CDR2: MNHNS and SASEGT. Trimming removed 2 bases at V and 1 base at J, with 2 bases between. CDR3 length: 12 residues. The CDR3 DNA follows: TGTGCCAGCAGTGAATGGAACACTGAAGCTTTCTTT. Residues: CASSEWNTEAFF.

CDR3 region: CASSLGQGELRQETQYF. CDR3 in DNA: TGTGCCAGCAGCTTAGGCCAGGGGGAATTGAGGCAGGAGACCCAGTACTTC. The gene calls are TRBV7-9 and TRBJ2-5; 7 bases map to TRBD1. CDR3 size: 17 residues. V was clipped by 1 base and J by 5 bases; unmatched bases: 13. CDR1 is SEHNR and CDR2 is FQNEAQ in the germline V gene (reference sequence).

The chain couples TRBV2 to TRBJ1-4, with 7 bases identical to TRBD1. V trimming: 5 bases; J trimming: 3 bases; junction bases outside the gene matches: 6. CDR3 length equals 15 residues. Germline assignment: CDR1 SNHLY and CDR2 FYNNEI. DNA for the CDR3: TGTGCCAGCAGTTCGATCGGGACAGCTAATGAAAAACTGTTTTTT. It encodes CASSSIGTANEKLFF.

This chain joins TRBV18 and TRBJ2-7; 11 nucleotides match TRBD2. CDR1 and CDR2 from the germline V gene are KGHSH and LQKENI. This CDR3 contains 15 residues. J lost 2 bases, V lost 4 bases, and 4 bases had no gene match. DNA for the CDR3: TGTGCCAGCTCACATAGACTAGCGGGAACCTACGAGCAGTACTTC. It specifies CASSHRLAGTYEQYF.

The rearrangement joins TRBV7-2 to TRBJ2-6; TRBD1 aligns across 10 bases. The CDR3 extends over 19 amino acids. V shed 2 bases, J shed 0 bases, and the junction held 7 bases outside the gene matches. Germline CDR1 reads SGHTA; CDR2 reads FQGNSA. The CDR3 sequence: CASSLSGQGVSSGANVLTF. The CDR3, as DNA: TGTGCCAGCAGCTTATCAGGACAGGGGGTATCCTCTGGGGCCAACGTCCTGACTTTC.

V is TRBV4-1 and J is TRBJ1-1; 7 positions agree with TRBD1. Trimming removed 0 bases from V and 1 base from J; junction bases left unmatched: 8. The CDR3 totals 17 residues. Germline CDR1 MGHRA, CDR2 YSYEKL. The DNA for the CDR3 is TGCGCCAGCAGCCAAGACCCCTTGGGACAGAGGAACACTGAAGCTTTCTTT. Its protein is CASSQDPLGQRNTEAFF.

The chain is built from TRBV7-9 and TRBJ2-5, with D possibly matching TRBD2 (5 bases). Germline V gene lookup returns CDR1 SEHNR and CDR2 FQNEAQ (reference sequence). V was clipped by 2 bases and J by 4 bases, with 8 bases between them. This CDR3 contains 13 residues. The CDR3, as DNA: TGTGCCAGCAGCTTACGGGAAGGAGAGACCCAGTACTTC. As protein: CASSLREGETQYF.

The CDR3 loop is CASSQELQGYTDTQYF. DNA of the CDR3: TGTGCCAGCAGCCAAGAATTACAGGGGTACACAGATACGCAGTATTTT. The rearrangement uses TRBV4-2 and TRBJ2-3, with TRBD1 identical over 7 bases. This CDR3 region has 16 residues. After removal of 0 bases from V and 2 bases from J, the junction contained 5 bases not matched to a gene. The germline V gene has CDR1 LGHNA and CDR2 YNFKEQ.

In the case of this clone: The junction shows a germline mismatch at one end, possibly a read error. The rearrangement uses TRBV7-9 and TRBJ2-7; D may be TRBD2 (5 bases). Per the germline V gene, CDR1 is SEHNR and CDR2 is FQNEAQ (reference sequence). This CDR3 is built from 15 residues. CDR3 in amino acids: CASSPPFPIDYEQCF. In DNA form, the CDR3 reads TGTGCCAGCAGCCCTCCTTTCCCGATTGACTACGAGCAGTGCTTC.

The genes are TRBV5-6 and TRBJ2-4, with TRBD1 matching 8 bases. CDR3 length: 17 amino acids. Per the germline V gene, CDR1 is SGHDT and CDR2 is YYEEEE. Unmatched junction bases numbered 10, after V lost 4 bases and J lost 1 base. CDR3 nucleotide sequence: TGTGCCAGCAGCCCCTATAAGACAGGGGCGGCCAAAAACATTCAGTACTTC. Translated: CASSPYKTGAAKNIQYF.

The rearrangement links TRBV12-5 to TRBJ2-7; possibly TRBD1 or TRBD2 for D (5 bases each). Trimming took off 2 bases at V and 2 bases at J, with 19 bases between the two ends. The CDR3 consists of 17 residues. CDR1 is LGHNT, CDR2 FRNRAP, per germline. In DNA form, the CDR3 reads TGTGCTAGTGGTTTGTCCTCAGGGACCCAAAGCCCCTACGAGCAGTACTTC. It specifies CASGLSSGTQSPYEQYF.

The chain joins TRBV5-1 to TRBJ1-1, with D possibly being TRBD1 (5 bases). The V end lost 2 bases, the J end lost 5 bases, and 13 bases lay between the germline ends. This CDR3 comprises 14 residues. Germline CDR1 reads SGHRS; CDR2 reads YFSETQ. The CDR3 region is CASSLSSGGTEAFF. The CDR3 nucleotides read TGCGCCAGCAGCTTATCATCTGGGGGGACTGAAGCTTTCTTT. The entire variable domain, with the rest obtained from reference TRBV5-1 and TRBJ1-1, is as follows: KAGVTQTPRYLIKTRGQQVTLSCSPISGHRSVSWYQQTPGQGLQFLFEYFSETQRNKGNFPGRFSGRQFSNSRSEMNVSTLELGDSALYLCASSLSSGGTEAFFGQGTRLTVV.

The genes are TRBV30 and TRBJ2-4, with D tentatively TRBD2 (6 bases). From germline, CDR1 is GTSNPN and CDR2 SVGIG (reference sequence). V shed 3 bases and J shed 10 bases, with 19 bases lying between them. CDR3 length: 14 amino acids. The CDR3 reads CAWSLGGAFAIQYF. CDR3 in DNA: TGTGCCTGGAGCCTGGGGGGAGCATTTGCTATTCAGTACTTC. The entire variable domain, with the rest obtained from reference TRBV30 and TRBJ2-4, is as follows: SQTIHQWPATLVQPVGSPLSLECTVEGTSNPNLYWYRQAAGRGLQLLFYSVGIGQISSEVPQNLSASRPQDRQFILSSKKLLLSDSGFYLCAWSLGGAFAIQYFGAGTRLSVL.

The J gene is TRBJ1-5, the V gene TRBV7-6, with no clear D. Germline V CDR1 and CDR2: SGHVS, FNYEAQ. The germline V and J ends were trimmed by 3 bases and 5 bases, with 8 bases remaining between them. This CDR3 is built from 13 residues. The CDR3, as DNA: TGTGCCAGCAGCTTGGGCGGGGATCAGCCCCAGCATTTT. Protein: CASSLGGDQPQHF.

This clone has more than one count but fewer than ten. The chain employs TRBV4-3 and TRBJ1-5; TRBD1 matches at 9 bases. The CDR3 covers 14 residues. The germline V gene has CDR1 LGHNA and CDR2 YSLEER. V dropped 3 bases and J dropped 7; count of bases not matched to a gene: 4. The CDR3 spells CASSQGQGEQPQHF. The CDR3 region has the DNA TGCGCCAGCAGCCAGGGACAGGGAGAACAGCCCCAGCATTTT.

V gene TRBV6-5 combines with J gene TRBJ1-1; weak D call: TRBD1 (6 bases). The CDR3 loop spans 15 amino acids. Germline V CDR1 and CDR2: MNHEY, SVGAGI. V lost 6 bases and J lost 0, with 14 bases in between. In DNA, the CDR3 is TGTGCCAGCAGCACCACAGGGCCGATGAACACTGAAGCTTTCTTT. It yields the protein CASSTTGPMNTEAFF.

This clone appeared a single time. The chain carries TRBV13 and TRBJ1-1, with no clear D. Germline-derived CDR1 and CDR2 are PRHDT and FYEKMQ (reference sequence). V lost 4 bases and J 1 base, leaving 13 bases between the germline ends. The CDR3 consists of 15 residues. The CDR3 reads CASSSSAGRNTEAFF. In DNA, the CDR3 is TGTGCCAGCAGCTCTAGCGCCGGTCGGAACACTGAAGCTTTCTTT.

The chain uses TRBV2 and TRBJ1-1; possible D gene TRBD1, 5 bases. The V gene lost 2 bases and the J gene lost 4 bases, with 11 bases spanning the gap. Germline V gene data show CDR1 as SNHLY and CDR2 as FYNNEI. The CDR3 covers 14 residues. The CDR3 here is CASSERRGSTEAFF. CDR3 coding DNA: TGTGCCAGCAGTGAACGTCGGGGGTCCACTGAAGCTTTCTTT.

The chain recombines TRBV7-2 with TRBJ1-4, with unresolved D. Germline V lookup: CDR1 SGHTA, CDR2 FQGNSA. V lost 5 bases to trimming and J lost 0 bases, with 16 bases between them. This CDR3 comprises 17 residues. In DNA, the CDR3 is TGTGCCAGCAGCCGTCCCAGGAGACGGTCAACTAATGAAAAACTGTTTTTT. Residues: CASSRPRRRSTNEKLFF.

The CDR3 loop is CASSLLAGSQETQYF. CDR3 coding DNA: TGTGCCAGCAGTTTATTAGCGGGAAGCCAAGAGACCCAGTACTTC. The rearrangement uses TRBV28 and TRBJ2-5; TRBD2 matches at 8 bases. Germline V gene data show CDR1 as MDHEN and CDR2 as SYDVKM. V lost 1 base to trimming and J lost 1 base; unmatched junction nucleotides: 2. The CDR3 runs to 15 residues. The full variable domain, in which reference TRBV28 and TRBJ2-5 provide the parts outside the CDR3, is DVKVTQSSRYLVKRTGEKVFLECVQDMDHENMFWYRQDPGLGLRLIYFSYDVKMKEKGDIPEGYSVSREKKERFSLILESASTNQTSMYLCASSLLAGSQETQYFGPGTRLLVL.

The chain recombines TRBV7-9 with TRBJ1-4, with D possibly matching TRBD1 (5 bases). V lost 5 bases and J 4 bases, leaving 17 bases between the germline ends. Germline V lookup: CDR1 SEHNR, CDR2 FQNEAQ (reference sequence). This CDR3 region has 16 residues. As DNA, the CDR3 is TGTGCCAGCAGCAAGGGGACGGGGGATATTAATGAAAAACTGTTTTTT. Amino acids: CASSKGTGDINEKLFF.

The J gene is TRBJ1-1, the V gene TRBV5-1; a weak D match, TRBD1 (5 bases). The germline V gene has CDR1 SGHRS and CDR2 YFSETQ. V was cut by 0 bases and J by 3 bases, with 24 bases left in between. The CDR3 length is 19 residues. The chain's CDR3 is CASSLGTWLGADKDTEAFF. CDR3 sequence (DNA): TGCGCCAGCAGCTTGGGCACATGGCTAGGGGCGGACAAAGACACTGAAGCTTTCTTT.

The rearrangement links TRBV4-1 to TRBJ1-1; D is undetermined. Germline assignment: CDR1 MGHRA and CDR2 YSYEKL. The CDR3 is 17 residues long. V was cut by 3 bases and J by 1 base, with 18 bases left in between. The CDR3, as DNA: TGCGCCAGCAGCCAGAGGAGGTCGCGGACGCGGAACACTGAAGCTTTCTTT. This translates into CASSQRRSRTRNTEAFF.

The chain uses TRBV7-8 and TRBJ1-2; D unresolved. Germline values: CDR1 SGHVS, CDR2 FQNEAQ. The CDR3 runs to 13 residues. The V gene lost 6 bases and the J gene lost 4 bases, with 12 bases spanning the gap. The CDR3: CASSSRNLYGYTF. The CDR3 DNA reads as TGTGCCAGCAGTTCCAGGAACCTCTATGGCTACACCTTC.

The CDR3 loop is CASSQVTTGNQPQHF. CDR3 DNA: TGTGCCAGCAGCCAAGTAACTACAGGTAATCAGCCCCAGCATTTT. V gene TRBV4-2 combines with J gene TRBJ1-5; TRBD1 might be the D (5 bases). CDR1 LGHNA and CDR2 YNFKEQ come from the germline V gene. This CDR3 is built from 15 residues. V lost 1 base, J lost 4 bases, and 11 bases lay in between.